These 31 T cell receptor beta chains came from one sample sequenced in a study of T cell repertoires in cytomegalovirus infection. The antigens these receptors bind are not known. TCRdb recomputed calls from the reads with MiXCR, one row per CDR3 protein. Here the sample spans around 500,000 distinct CDR3 sequences, roughly 43% being singletons. The starting material was cultured PBMCs, obtained from culture after CMV antigen stimulation. The receptors derive from a human donor in good health (CMV status not recorded). Some clones in this sample may be carry-over from other donors' samples.

V gene TRBV7-6 combines with J gene TRBJ2-5; the D is unclear. The ends were cut back, 2 bases at V and 5 bases at J, with 12 bases in the middle. Germline CDR1 is SGHVS and CDR2 is FNYEAQ. The CDR3 spans 14 residues. The CDR3 bases are TGTGCCAGCAGCTTAAGACTGAAAAGTGAGACCCAGTACTTC. Translation gives CASSLRLKSETQYF.

The chain has TRBV12-3 or TRBV12-4 and TRBJ1-6; no definite D call. This CDR3 spans 12 amino acids. Trimming shortened V by 1 base and J by 11 bases, and 6 bases separated the two germline ends. The CDR3 spells CASSLGGTPLHF. CDR3 DNA: TGTGCCAGCAGTTTAGGGGGTACACCCCTCCACTTT.

The rearrangement uses TRBV6-6 and TRBJ1-2; tentatively, D is TRBD1 (5 bases). CDR1 is MNHNY and CDR2 is SVGAGI in the germline V gene (reference sequence). The CDR3 runs 15 residues. Trimming shortened V by 5 bases and J by 2 bases, and 15 bases separated the two germline ends. As DNA, the CDR3 is TGTGCCAGCAGTGAGCAAGGGACGGAGAACTATGGCTACACCTTC. Encoded protein: CASSEQGTENYGYTF.

This sequence joins TRBV12-3 or TRBV12-4 and TRBJ1-5; 8 bases are a match to TRBD1. This CDR3 is built from 15 residues. The J segment lost 5 bases and the V segment lost 1 base, leaving 4 bases of the junction unmatched. CDR3 amino acids: CASSLGQGRYQPQHF. DNA for the CDR3: TGTGCCAGCAGTTTAGGACAGGGGAGATATCAGCCCCAGCATTTT.

In this sample, this clonotype turned up many times. This chain links TRBV7-9 with TRBJ2-1, with D hard to call. Germline-derived CDR1 and CDR2 are SEHNR and FQNEAQ (reference sequence). The V and J ends lost 0 bases and 10 bases respectively, with 7 bases between them. CDR3 length equals 12 residues. The chain's CDR3 is CASSLAIGEQFF. Written as DNA, the CDR3 is TGTGCCAGCAGCTTAGCCATTGGGGAGCAGTTCTTC.

The chain employs TRBV6-8 and TRBJ1-2, with 8 bases fitting TRBD1. The V gene end was trimmed by 1 base and the J gene end by 5 bases; junction bases not matched to a gene: 6. The germline CDR1 and CDR2 sequences are MNHGY and SAAAGT. The CDR3 has 15 amino acids. CDR3 DNA sequence: TGTGCCAGCAGTTACTACCCGGGACAGGCATATGGCTACACCTTC. Amino acids: CASSYYPGQAYGYTF.

The V gene is TRBV7-9, the J gene TRBJ2-7; TRBD1 matches 11 bases. The CDR3 contains 16 residues. Germline V gene lookup returns CDR1 SEHNR and CDR2 FQNEAQ (reference sequence). Trimming cost V 5 bases and J 4 bases; bases outside gene matches: 10. The CDR3 region is CASSPRTGGSWYEQYF. CDR3 in DNA: TGTGCCAGCAGCCCCCGGACAGGGGGCTCCTGGTACGAGCAGTACTTC.

V is TRBV19 and J is TRBJ1-1; a possible D gene is TRBD1 (6 bases). V lost 6 bases to trimming and J lost 7 bases, with 15 bases between them. CDR1 LNHDA and CDR2 SQIVND come from the germline V gene (reference sequence). CDR3 length: 13 residues. The CDR3, as DNA: TGTGCCAGTAGGGTCCGGGGGACACATGAAGCTTTCTTT. Protein: CASRVRGTHEAFF.

The chain joins TRBV25-1 to TRBJ1-1; D is undetermined. V was pared by 8 bases and J by 0 bases, with 7 bases between. The CDR3 runs 12 residues. Germline values: CDR1 MGHDK, CDR2 SYGVNS. CDR3 sequence reads: CASSDMNTEAFF. CDR3 nucleotides: TGTGCCAGCTCCGACATGAACACTGAAGCTTTCTTT.

This clonotype was seen only a few times. The V and J genes are TRBV7-2 and TRBJ2-3; D tentatively reads TRBD1 or TRBD2 (6 bases each). V lost 5 bases, J lost 1 base, and 13 bases lay in between. Looked up from germline, CDR1 is SGHTA and CDR2 is FQGNSA. The CDR3 length is 15 residues. CDR3 nucleotide sequence: TGTGCCAGCAGCCTCAGGGGACTTGGCACAGATACGCAGTATTTT. Translating it yields CASSLRGLGTDTQYF.

The chain couples TRBV6-2 or TRBV6-3 to TRBJ2-3; no firm D call. Germline CDR1 reads MNHEY; CDR2 reads SVGEGT. The V and J ends lost 6 bases and 0 bases respectively, with 10 bases between them. The CDR3 spans 14 residues. The CDR3 bases are TGTGCCAGCAGAAGCTTATCCAGCACAGATACGCAGTATTTT. Translating it yields CASRSLSSTDTQYF.

CDR3 sequence (DNA): TGTGCCAGCACCTCTGTTTTTGGAACTGCCACAGATACGCAGTATTTT. Translation gives CASTSVFGTATDTQYF. The chain is built from TRBV7-8 and TRBJ2-3; D not resolved. CDR3 length: 16 amino acids. The germline V gene encodes CDR1 SGHVS and CDR2 FQNEAQ. The V end was cut by 7 bases, the J end by 2 bases, with 19 bases between.

For this clonotype: Its ends do not fully match the called genes, so a read error is possible. The rearrangement joins TRBV7-6 to TRBJ2-3; 8 bases agree with TRBD2. Looked up from germline, CDR1 is SGHVS and CDR2 is FNYEAQ. This CDR3 has 18 residues. The CDR3 bases are TGTGTCAGCAGCCGCTTAGCCTCCTCAAGCGGGGGAACAGATACGCAGTATTTT. This gives the protein CVSSRLASSSGGTDTQYF.

This clonotype has more than one count but fewer than ten. The chain carries TRBV7-2 and TRBJ2-5; TRBD1 matches 8 bases. The CDR3 runs 13 residues. V gave up 8 bases and J gave up 5 bases; unmatched junction bases: 7. Germline loops: CDR1 SGHTA, CDR2 FQGNSA. CDR3 nucleotides: TGTGCCAGCCCGGGACAGGCTGGGGAGACCCAGTACTTC. It encodes CASPGQAGETQYF.

This clonotype was recorded a few times. V is TRBV11-2 and J is TRBJ2-1, with 9 bases that match TRBD1. CDR3 length equals 15 residues. CDR1 and CDR2 from the germline V gene are SGHAT and FQNNGV. The J segment lost 2 bases and the V segment lost 5 bases, leaving 4 bases of the junction unmatched. The CDR3 spells CASSLQGAAYNEQFF. Written as DNA, the CDR3 is TGTGCCAGCAGCCTACAGGGGGCGGCCTACAATGAGCAGTTCTTC.

This clonotype was seen a handful of times. The V gene is TRBV28, the J gene TRBJ2-3, with D unclear. Deletions cut 9 bases from V and 4 bases from J, with 20 bases between. CDR1 and CDR2 (germline): MDHEN, SYDVKM. The CDR3 totals 15 residues. In DNA, the CDR3 is TGTGCCAGTAGGGCCCTCGGCTCTCCGTCAGATACGCAGTATTTT. Translated: CASRALGSPSDTQYF.

There are a few counts of this clonotype. The rearrangement uses TRBV28 and TRBJ1-1; D might be TRBD1 (5 bases). Trimming stripped 6 bases from V and 8 bases from J, with 16 bases between. This CDR3 comprises 13 residues. CDR1 and CDR2 (germline): MDHEN, SYDVKM. CDR3 bases: TGTGCCAGCAGCCTACTCCAAGGGGTGGAAGCTTTCTTT. It codes for CASSLLQGVEAFF. The full variable domain, rest sourced from reference TRBV28 and TRBJ1-1, is DVKVTQSSRYLVKRTGEKVFLECVQDMDHENMFWYRQDPGLGLRLIYFSYDVKMKEKGDIPEGYSVSREKKERFSLILESASTNQTSMYLCASSLLQGVEAFFGQGTRLTVV.

The chain is built from TRBV29-1 and TRBJ2-5; maybe TRBD2 (6 bases). Between the trimmed V and J ends, which lost 5 bases and 1 base, there was a span of 26 bases. The CDR3 totals 18 residues. Germline assignment: CDR1 SQVTM and CDR2 ANQGSEA. The CDR3 nucleotides read TGCAGCGTTAACTTCGTTTCCAGCCCCCGCGGGACCCAAGAGACCCAGTACTTC. Its protein product is CSVNFVSSPRGTQETQYF.

V is TRBV20-1 and J is TRBJ2-3; 12 positions agree with TRBD1. This CDR3 comprises 15 residues. Germline values: CDR1 DFQATT, CDR2 SNEGSKA (reference sequence). The J segment lost 6 bases and the V segment lost 3 bases, leaving 7 bases of the junction unmatched. The CDR3 coding sequence is TGCAGTGCTAGGGGACCGGGACAGGGGGCCGATACGCAGTATTTT. Its translation: CSARGPGQGADTQYF.

The V and J genes are TRBV6-5 and TRBJ2-3; no reliable D call. The germline V gene has CDR1 MNHEY and CDR2 SVGAGI. The V end was cut by 2 bases, the J end by 2 bases, with 5 bases between. This CDR3 is 13 amino acids long. The CDR3 loop is CASSYGITDTQYF. The DNA for the CDR3 is TGTGCCAGCAGTTACGGCATCACAGATACGCAGTATTTT.

The chain links TRBV7-2 to TRBJ2-1, with TRBD2 as a possible D gene (6 bases). Germline loops: CDR1 SGHTA, CDR2 FQGNSA. V dropped 5 bases and J dropped 3 bases, with 11 bases sitting between them. The CDR3 covers 14 residues. DNA for the CDR3: TGTGCCAGCAGCCTGGAGGGCAACTACAATGAGCAGTTCTTC. Translated: CASSLEGNYNEQFF.

This clonotype was seen a few times. The chain recombines TRBV7-6 with TRBJ1-1; D unclear. CDR1 is SGHVS, CDR2 FNYEAQ, per germline. This CDR3 has 15 residues. V lost 0 bases to trimming and J lost 1 base, with 9 bases between them. The CDR3 here is CASSLASGTNTEAFF. The CDR3 DNA follows: TGTGCCAGCAGCTTAGCGTCGGGCACGAACACTGAAGCTTTCTTT.

This clonotype has a handful of counts. The rearrangement links TRBV7-6 to TRBJ2-1; TRBD1 agrees at 9 bases. V was pared by 5 bases and J by 5 bases, with 7 bases of the junction left unmatched. Looked up from germline, CDR1 is SGHVS and CDR2 is FNYEAQ. The CDR3 consists of 15 residues. CDR3 nucleotide sequence: TGTGCCAGCAGCCCCTACAGGGGGCTAAACAATGAGCAGTTCTTC. Translated: CASSPYRGLNNEQFF.

The chain has TRBV7-2 and TRBJ1-2, with D possibly matching TRBD1 (6 bases). Germline values: CDR1 SGHTA, CDR2 FQGNSA. Trimming cost V 5 bases and J 7 bases, with 17 bases left between them. This CDR3 has 14 amino acids. The CDR3 region is CASSRPTGSGGYTF. CDR3 bases: TGTGCCAGCAGCAGGCCGACAGGCTCTGGTGGCTACACCTTC.

This clonotype appeared a few times. The chain couples TRBV7-2 to TRBJ2-7; D may be TRBD2 (6 bases). V dropped 1 base and J dropped 4 bases, with 11 bases sitting between them. The germline CDR1 and CDR2 sequences are SGHTA and FQGNSA. The CDR3 runs to 14 residues. The chain's CDR3 is CASSLGRGGYEQYF. The CDR3 DNA reads TGTGCCAGCAGCTTAGGGAGGGGCGGGTACGAGCAGTACTTC.

The table lists this clonotype with a few counts. V and J are TRBV7-9 and TRBJ2-3; D may match TRBD1 or TRBD2 (5 bases each). Germline loops: CDR1 SEHNR, CDR2 FQNEAQ (reference sequence). This CDR3 has 16 residues. V lost 5 bases and J lost 8, with 23 bases in between. The CDR3 bases are TGTGCCAGCAGCCGTGGGGCCGGGGCCCAAGCGAGTACGCAGTATTTT. It encodes CASSRGAGAQASTQYF.

The chain combines TRBV7-2 with TRBJ2-7; D is perhaps TRBD2 (5 bases). The V gene's germline CDR1 is SGHTA and CDR2 FQGNSA. This CDR3 comprises 15 residues. V lost 0 bases, J lost 2 bases, and 11 bases lay in between. The DNA for the CDR3 is TGTGCCAGCAGCTTAGCGGCGGGCCGGACCTACGAGCAGTACTTC. This codes for CASSLAAGRTYEQYF.

Regarding this clonotype: A read error may account for a junction end that differs from germline. The V and J genes are TRBV19 and TRBJ1-1, with 10 positions matching TRBD1. Germline V gene sequence: CDR1 LNHDA, CDR2 SQIVND (reference sequence). CDR3 length: 11 residues. DNA for the CDR3: TGTGCCAGTAGCCCCGGGACAGGGGTAATCTTT. It is translated as CASSPGTGVIF.

This chain links TRBV7-2 with TRBJ1-5; D not certain. The CDR3 covers 15 residues. Germline assignment: CDR1 SGHTA and CDR2 FQGNSA. V dropped 1 base and J dropped 3 bases, with 10 bases sitting between them. CDR3 in DNA: TGTGCCAGCAGCTTAGTATTGGGATCCAATCAGCCCCAGCATTTT. As protein: CASSLVLGSNQPQHF.

The rearrangement links TRBV7-8 to TRBJ2-7, with 10 bases fitting TRBD2. Losses at the gene ends were 6 bases for V and 6 bases for J; bases not matched to a gene: 11. CDR3 length: 15 residues. The germline V gene has CDR1 SGHVS and CDR2 FQNEAQ. The CDR3 sequence is CASRSLAGVLGEQYF. The CDR3 DNA sequence: TGTGCCAGCAGGTCGCTAGCGGGAGTCCTGGGCGAGCAGTACTTC. Complete variable domain (other parts from reference TRBV7-8 and TRBJ2-7): GAGVSQSPRYKVAKRGQDVALRCDPISGHVSLFWYQQALGQGPEFLTYFQNEAQLDKSGLPSDRFFAERPEGSVSTLKIQRTQQEDSAVYLCASRSLAGVLGEQYFGPGTRLTVT.

The chain joins TRBV4-1 to TRBJ1-2; D might be TRBD1 (6 bases). Germline CDR1 is MGHRA and CDR2 is YSYEKL. The CDR3 spans 18 residues. Trimming shortened V by 1 base and J by 0 bases, and 18 bases separated the two germline ends. The CDR3 DNA reads TGCGCCAGCAGCCAAGTAGACCAGGGGAGACAAACTAACTATGGCTACACCTTC. This translates into CASSQVDQGRQTNYGYTF.